The 26 T cell receptor beta chains presented below share a single source sample, sequenced in a study of T cell repertoires in urothelial bladder cancer. Measured with immunoSEQ multiplex PCR; TCRdb has only the in-frame clones, and not every one. The table records some 14,000 clones, just over 65% of them present only once. Sequences were obtained from tumor-infiltrating cells from bladder cancer. The receptors were gathered from a human donor with urothelial carcinoma.

This clone turned up a few times. This chain links TRBV7-2 with TRBJ1-6; D uncertain. The germline V gene has CDR1 SGHTA and CDR2 FQGNSA. Between the trimmed V and J ends, which lost 6 bases and 9 bases, there was a span of 24 bases. The length of the CDR3 is 17 residues. CDR3 sequence (DNA): TGTGCCAGCAGATCACCAGAAAAGGATAGGAGACTTTCACCCCTCCACTTT. Its protein product is CASRSPEKDRRLSPLHF.

The chain carries TRBV9 and TRBJ2-3; D might be TRBD2 (5 bases). The germline V gene has CDR1 SGDLS and CDR2 YYNGEE. The CDR3 extends over 14 amino acids. The V end was cut by 0 bases, the J end by 3 bases, with 8 bases between. As DNA, the CDR3 is TGTGCCAGCAGCGTAGGGACGGGAACAGATACGCAGTATTTT. Encoded protein: CASSVGTGTDTQYF.

The CDR3 bases are TGCGCCAGCAGCTTTGGGCAGGGGATAAACACCGGGGAGCTGTTTTTT. Amino acid sequence: CASSFGQGINTGELFF. This chain connects TRBV5-1 to TRBJ2-2; tentatively, D is TRBD1 (6 bases). Germline lookup yields CDR1 SGHRS and CDR2 YFSETQ. The CDR3 runs 16 residues. Trimming cost V 2 bases and J 2 bases, with 13 bases left between them.

The chain employs TRBV4-1 and TRBJ1-3; no clear D. This CDR3 comprises 17 residues. V lost 0 bases and J 0 bases, leaving 12 bases between the germline ends. CDR1 MGHRA and CDR2 YSYEKL come from the germline V gene. CDR3 nucleotides: TGCGCCAGCAGCCAAGATCTTAGGCGTTTCTCTGGAAACACCATATATTTT. Its translation: CASSQDLRRFSGNTIYF.

The chain couples TRBV5-1 to TRBJ2-3; D not resolved. V lost 0 bases and J lost 3, with 5 bases in between. Germline CDR1 and CDR2: SGHRS and YFSETQ. This CDR3 spans 13 amino acids. CDR3 DNA sequence: TGCGCCAGCAGCTTGGGCTGGACAGATACGCAGTATTTT. This translates into CASSLGWTDTQYF.

This clone counts as medium-sized. This rearrangement joins TRBV7-8 to TRBJ2-5, with unresolved D. V was clipped by 0 bases and J by 3 bases, with 2 bases between them. This CDR3 has 12 residues. The germline V gene has CDR1 SGHVS and CDR2 FQNEAQ. The CDR3 reads CASSLAEETQYF. CDR3 DNA sequence: TGTGCCAGCAGCTTAGCGGAAGAGACCCAGTACTTC.

Points on this clone: The junction departs from germline at one end; a sequencing error may be responsible. The chain links TRBV7-7 to TRBJ2-5, with TRBD2 identical over 8 bases. Germline V CDR1 and CDR2: SSHAT, FNYEAQ (reference sequence). This CDR3 has 16 amino acids. CDR3 DNA sequence: TGTGCTAGCAGCCCCTTGGCGCGGGGGGCCTCAGAGACCCAGTACTTC. The encoded protein is CASSPLARGASETQYF.

The chain couples TRBV11-3 to TRBJ2-7; D is perhaps TRBD2 (5 bases). The length of the CDR3 is 14 residues. V lost 5 bases to trimming and J lost 3 bases, with 14 bases between them. The germline V gene encodes CDR1 SGHNT and CDR2 YENEEA. CDR3 nucleotide sequence: TGTGCCAGCAGCCCACTAGGTGGTAGCTACGAGCAGTACTTC. Its translation is CASSPLGGSYEQYF.

The chain employs TRBV18 and TRBJ2-1; 9 bases map to TRBD2. J lost 1 base, V lost 6 bases, and 4 bases had no gene match. This CDR3 has 15 residues. Germline CDR1 and CDR2: KGHSH and LQKENI. The CDR3 nucleotides are TGTGCCAGCTCCCCGCGGGGGGGATCCTACAATGAGCAGTTCTTC. Translating gives CASSPRGGSYNEQFF.

The chain uses TRBV11-2 and TRBJ2-5, with 8 bases fitting TRBD2. Germline-derived CDR1 and CDR2 are SGHAT and FQNNGV. The CDR3 runs 15 residues. V shed 4 bases and J 5 bases; nucleotides not matched to a gene: 9. CDR3: CASSYPRGAWETQYF. DNA for the CDR3: TGTGCCAGCAGCTATCCGCGGGGGGCCTGGGAGACCCAGTACTTC.

As to this clone: One end of the junction is discordant with germline, which a read error may explain. The rearrangement uses TRBV7-3 and TRBJ1-2; TRBD1 agrees at 12 bases. This CDR3 comprises 17 residues. Germline-derived CDR1 and CDR2 are SGHTA and FQGTGA. The CDR3 region is CAGSPGGTGGAGYGYTF. DNA for the CDR3: TGTGCCGGCAGCCCAGGGGGGACAGGGGGCGCCGGCTATGGCTACACCTTC.

This rearrangement joins TRBV9 to TRBJ2-5, with 8 bases aligning to TRBD2. The CDR3 sequence is 14 residues long. After removal of 4 bases from V and 1 base from J, the junction contained 3 bases not matched to a gene. Germline CDR1 and CDR2: SGDLS and YYNGEE. The chain's CDR3 is CASSSRGGQETQYF. For the CDR3, the DNA is TGTGCCAGCAGCTCACGGGGGGGCCAAGAGACCCAGTACTTC.

This chain joins TRBV19 and TRBJ2-7; D might be TRBD1 (5 bases). The CDR3 spans 12 residues. Trimming cost V 8 bases and J 0 bases, with 8 bases left between them. Germline V CDR1 and CDR2: LNHDA, SQIVND (reference sequence). Here the CDR3 reads CASSGPSYEQYF. The CDR3 DNA reads as TGTGCCAGTTCAGGGCCCTCCTACGAGCAGTACTTC.

The gene calls are TRBV29-1 and TRBJ1-2, with D maybe TRBD1 (5 bases). Germline V gene sequence: CDR1 SQVTM, CDR2 ANQGSEA. V lost 4 bases, J lost 4 bases, and 16 bases lay in between. This CDR3 comprises 14 residues. CDR3 residues: CSVGSDDRTYGYTF. DNA of the CDR3: TGCAGCGTTGGGTCCGACGACAGAACCTATGGCTACACCTTC.

The V call is TRBV10-1, the J call TRBJ1-1; 7 bases line up with TRBD1. Unmatched junction bases numbered 5, after V lost 5 bases and J lost 8 bases. The germline V gene has CDR1 WNHNN and CDR2 SYGVQD (reference sequence). The CDR3 length is 12 residues. CDR3 sequence reads: CASSLGGSEAFF. The CDR3 DNA reads as TGCGCCAGCAGTTTAGGGGGCAGCGAAGCTTTCTTT.

V gene TRBV7-2 combines with J gene TRBJ2-5, with D possibly matching TRBD1 (5 bases). The germline V and J ends were trimmed by 6 bases and 5 bases, with 13 bases remaining between them. CDR1 and CDR2 (germline): SGHTA, FQGNSA. CDR3 length equals 13 residues. The CDR3 coding sequence is TGTGCCAGCAGAGGGGCCTCGGAGGAGACCCAGTACTTC. Protein product: CASRGASEETQYF.

The chain uses TRBV7-3 and TRBJ2-5, with a weak D call TRBD2 (6 bases). Trimming cost V 0 bases and J 1 base, with 9 bases left between them. There are 15 residues in the CDR3. Germline V gene sequence: CDR1 SGHTA, CDR2 FQGTGA. CDR3: CASSLTAGFQETQYF. Written as DNA, the CDR3 is TGTGCCAGCAGCTTAACGGCGGGGTTCCAAGAGACCCAGTACTTC.

This chain connects TRBV6-1 to TRBJ1-3; no definite D call. V lost 6 bases and J 0 bases, leaving 6 bases between the germline ends. The CDR3 contains 13 residues. CDR1 and CDR2 (germline): MNHNS, SASEGT. The CDR3 loop is CASSVTSGNTIYF. DNA of the CDR3: TGTGCCAGCAGCGTAACCTCTGGAAACACCATATATTTT.

This clone was observed once. The chain uses TRBV5-6 and TRBJ1-2; tentative D call: TRBD1 (5 bases). The germline gives CDR1 SGHDT, CDR2 YYEEEE. The CDR3 sequence is 13 residues long. V was clipped by 0 bases and J by 4 bases, with 7 bases between them. In DNA, the CDR3 is TGTGCCAGCAGCTTGGAGGGGCCCTATGGCTACACCTTC. Amino acid sequence: CASSLEGPYGYTF.

The genes are TRBV21-1 and TRBJ2-7; whether TRBD2, the table's D call, matches the DNA was not checked. TRBV21-1 is termed a pseudogene. The CDR3 sequence is 17 residues long. CDR3 coding DNA: TGTGCCAGCAGCAAAGTCCGGAGACTAGCGGGGACCTACGAGCAGTACGTC. It encodes CASSKVRRLAGTYEQYV.

The chain has TRBV18 and TRBJ1-5; maybe TRBD1 (6 bases). Trimming took 6 bases from V and 3 from J, leaving 21 bases between them. Germline V lookup: CDR1 KGHSH, CDR2 LQKENI. CDR3 length equals 17 residues. The CDR3 spells CASSGSGTTGLNQPQHF. The CDR3 DNA follows: TGTGCCAGCTCGGGTTCGGGGACTACAGGGCTCAATCAGCCCCAGCATTTT.

This clone was detected only once. The chain links TRBV19 to TRBJ2-6; D may be TRBD1 (5 bases). The germline gives CDR1 LNHDA, CDR2 SQIVND (reference sequence). The V end was cut by 8 bases, the J end by 1 base, with 9 bases between. This CDR3 spans 14 amino acids. CDR3 residues: CASGRGSGANVLTF. The CDR3 DNA follows: TGTGCCAGTGGTAGGGGATCTGGGGCCAACGTCCTGACTTTC.

This clone has only a few counts. This chain connects TRBV14 to TRBJ2-2; possibly TRBD1 for D (5 bases). The CDR3 is made up of 14 amino acids. Germline CDR1 SGHDN, CDR2 FVKESK. The V gene lost 2 bases and the J gene lost 1 base, with 5 bases spanning the gap. The CDR3 sequence: CASSQQGNTGELFF. CDR3 bases: TGTGCCAGCAGCCAACAGGGGAACACCGGGGAGCTGTTTTTT. The complete variable domain, with remaining parts taken from reference TRBV14 and TRBJ2-2, reads EAGVTQFPSHSVIEKGQTVTLRCDPISGHDNLYWYRRVMGKEIKFLLHFVKESKQDESGMPNNRFLAERTGGTYSTLKVQPAELEDSGVYFCASSQQGNTGELFFGEGSRLTVL.

As DNA, the CDR3 is TGTGCCAGTAGTACGGGCAGGGGAGGGTCATACAATCAGCCCCAGCATTTT. Amino acid sequence: CASSTGRGGSYNQPQHF. V usage is TRBV19 and J usage is TRBJ1-5, with D perhaps matching TRBD1 (6 bases). Germline assignment: CDR1 LNHDA and CDR2 SQIVND (reference sequence). V was cut by 4 bases and J by 3 bases, with 19 bases left in between. The CDR3 consists of 17 residues.

This chain links TRBV20-1 with TRBJ1-1, with a tentative D call TRBD1 (5 bases). Germline CDR1 and CDR2: DFQATT and SNEGSKA (reference sequence). The CDR3 is made up of 11 amino acids. V shed 3 bases and J shed 7 bases, with 9 bases lying between them. In DNA, the CDR3 is TGCAGTGCTAGTGGGGGAGGTGAAGCTTTCTTT. This sequence encodes CSASGGGEAFF.

This clone was observed a handful of times. The gene calls are TRBV12-5 and TRBJ1-6; possible D gene TRBD1, 6 bases. Trimming pared 1 base from V and 7 bases from J, leaving 8 bases between. CDR1 and CDR2 (germline): LGHNT, FRNRAP. The CDR3 consists of 14 residues. For the CDR3, the DNA is TGTGCTAGTGGTTTGGACAGGGAGAATTCACCCCTCCACTTT. It is translated as CASGLDRENSPLHF.